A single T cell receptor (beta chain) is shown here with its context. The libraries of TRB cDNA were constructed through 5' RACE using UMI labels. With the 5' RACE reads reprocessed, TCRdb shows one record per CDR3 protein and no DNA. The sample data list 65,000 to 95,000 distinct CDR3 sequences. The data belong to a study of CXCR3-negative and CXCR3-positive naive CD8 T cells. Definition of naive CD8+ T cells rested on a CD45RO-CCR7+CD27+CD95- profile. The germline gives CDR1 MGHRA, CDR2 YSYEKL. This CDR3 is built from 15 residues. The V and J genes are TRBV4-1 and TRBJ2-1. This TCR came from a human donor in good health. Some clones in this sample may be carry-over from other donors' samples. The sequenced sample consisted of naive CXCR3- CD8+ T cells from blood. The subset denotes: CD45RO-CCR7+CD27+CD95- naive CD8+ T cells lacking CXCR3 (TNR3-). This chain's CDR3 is CASSQRMVSLDEQFF.